This TCR beta chain was sequenced in a study of CD8 T cells in ankylosing spondylitis. Overall study results and limits: Researchers reportedly found disease-linked clones significantly enriched in matched ankylosing spondylitis synovial fluid. The study identified a TCR beta motif of under ten highly homologous variants that appeared characteristic of ankylosing spondylitis blood.

One entry per CDR3 protein results from TCRdb running MiXCR on the 5' RACE reads. The sample lists hundreds of thousands of distinct CDR3 sequences, roughly 26% occurring once. Concerning this clonotype itself: Antigen specificity is unknown.

CDR1 and CDR2 (germline): WSHSY, SAAADI. V gave up 6 bases and J gave up 0 bases, with 17 bases separating them. The CDR3 is made up of 17 amino acids. This clonotype was obtained from a male donor with ankylosing spondylitis. The sample consisted of blood, either unsorted or a sorted T cell fraction (not recorded which). This sequence joins TRBV10-2 and TRBJ1-4; D remains ambiguous. The CDR3 DNA follows: TGCGCCAGCAGCGGTTCAATTATGGTTGCAACTAATGAAAAACTGTTTTTT. It specifies CASSGSIMVATNEKLFF.